The rows below give T cell receptor beta chains drawn from one sample of a study of CD8 T cells in ankylosing spondylitis. One entry per CDR3 protein, called by TCRdb with MiXCR from the 5' RACE reads. The table lists some 800,000 distinct CDR3 sequences, roughly 10% of them singletons. What was sequenced was blood, either unsorted or a sorted T cell fraction (not recorded which). Receptors originate from a male donor with ankylosing spondylitis. Each CDR3 is given with its conserved first and last residue. D genes are given only for firm matches. Clone size, where shown, is once, few, many, or a class for clones that have expanded.

size	V	J	D	CDR3
.	TRBV20-1	TRBJ1-1	.	CSARDAVRELAFF
many	TRBV10-3	TRBJ1-5	TRBD1	CATGPWDRVNQPQHF
.	TRBV27	TRBJ2-3	TRBD2	CASSQREPADTQYF
few	TRBV12-3/TRBV12-4	TRBJ2-7	TRBD1	CASRSDRGFIEQYF
.	TRBV4-3	TRBJ2-3	.	CASSQDRPGGRGTQYF
few	TRBV5-1	TRBJ2-1	TRBD2	CASSLAPSGSSYNEQFF
few	TRBV4-3	TRBJ2-2	TRBD2	CASSLGGGRTNTGELFF
.	TRBV7-2	TRBJ2-1	.	CASSMRMGNEQFF
.	TRBV19	TRBJ1-5	TRBD1	CASSPWTGANQPQHF
few	TRBV12-3/TRBV12-4	TRBJ1-5	.	CASSLRRMSNQPQHF
few	TRBV7-2	TRBJ2-5	.	CASRSGGRARQGETQYF
.	TRBV20-1	TRBJ1-2	.	CSANRQDRNYGYTF
many	TRBV18	TRBJ2-1	TRBD2	CASSLSAGYNEQFF
.	TRBV27	TRBJ1-2	TRBD1	CASSLSGQAYGYTF
few	TRBV7-9	TRBJ1-3	.	CASSPRRDTIYF
.	TRBV4-3	TRBJ2-3	.	CASSQDSVTDTQYF
few	TRBV11-2	TRBJ1-1	.	CASSPKKATWHTEAFF
few	TRBV20-1	TRBJ1-4	TRBD1	CSAPTGVGRELFF
few	TRBV15	TRBJ2-1	.	CATSTGGPYNEQFF
.	TRBV5-1	TRBJ2-1	TRBD2	CASSLTSGSYYNEQFF
.	TRBV6-2/TRBV6-3	TRBJ2-7	TRBD2	CASSFWTSGGRGYEQYF
many	TRBV29-1	TRBJ2-3	.	CSVEGGRDRGTDTQYF
few	TRBV10-3	TRBJ2-2	TRBD2	CAISTGTSMNTGELFF
many	TRBV12-3/TRBV12-4	TRBJ2-1	.	CASSRGGSVNEQFF
.	TRBV28	TRBJ2-1	.	CASSFSRVGDEQFF
few	TRBV28	TRBJ2-2	.	CASSFPGPRTRRVGELFF
many	TRBV7-2	TRBJ2-3	TRBD1	CASSPDRGDTQYF
.	TRBV30	TRBJ1-1	.	CAWGSSPPDRYPNTEAFF
.	TRBV20-1	TRBJ2-5	.	CSASAPPRETQYF
.	TRBV5-6	TRBJ2-7	TRBD1	CASSLWDRHYEQYF
.	TRBV28	TRBJ1-2	TRBD1	CASSTHSDRTDYGYTF
many	TRBV10-3	TRBJ1-1	.	CAISDRSGVTEAFF
.	TRBV20-1	TRBJ2-7	.	CSARPGRGLYYEQYF
few	TRBV27	TRBJ2-1	TRBD2	CASSLKFGGGSYNEQFF
many	TRBV4-2	TRBJ1-2	.	CASSLGGVGNYGYTF
many	TRBV7-2	TRBJ2-2	TRBD2	CASSPPSGANTGELFF
.	TRBV20-1	TRBJ2-1	.	CSARVTLEEQFF
few	TRBV6-1	TRBJ1-2	.	CASSGQKTDRLNYGYTF
many	TRBV20-1	TRBJ2-1	.	CSATGGADGEQFF